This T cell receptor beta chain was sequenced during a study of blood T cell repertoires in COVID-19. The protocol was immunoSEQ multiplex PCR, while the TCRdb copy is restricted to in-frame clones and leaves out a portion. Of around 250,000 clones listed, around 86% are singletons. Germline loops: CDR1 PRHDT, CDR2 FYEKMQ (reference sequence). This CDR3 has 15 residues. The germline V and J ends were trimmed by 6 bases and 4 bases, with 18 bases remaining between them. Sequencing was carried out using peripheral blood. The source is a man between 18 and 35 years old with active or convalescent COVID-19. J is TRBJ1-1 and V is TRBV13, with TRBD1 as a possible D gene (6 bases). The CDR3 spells CASRQMSGVGTEAFF. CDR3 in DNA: TGTGCCAGCAGACAAATGTCAGGGGTGGGCACTGAAGCTTTCTTT.